This TCR beta chain was profiled in a study of Ad26.COV2.S vaccination and SARS-CoV-2 variants. Across the whole study: Doses of Ad26.COV2.S were injected into muscle once or twice, 56 days apart.

TCRdb's table, derived via immunoSEQ multiplex PCR, lists solely in-frame clones and lacks some. The table includes 300,000 to 400,000 clones, 85% to 90% detected once. The CDR3 has 14 residues. V lost 6 bases to trimming and J lost 2 bases, with 11 bases between them. CDR1 is KGHSH, CDR2 LQKENI, per germline. Indicated treatment: some 19 received Ad26.COV2.S at low or high dose, single or two shots; a few received placebo; per-sample allocation not given. Sample collection was performed on day 63 after the first vaccine or placebo injection. Adults aged 18-55 years in Boston included the donor. An Ad26 vector was used to express Wuhan-strain SARS-CoV-2 spike as the vaccine. On this clone itself: Its antigen is undetermined.

Points from the study as a whole: Post-vaccination spike-specific CD8+ and CD4+ T cell responses reportedly had substantial breadth.

This material consisted of peripheral blood, taken in a trial of Ad26.COV2.S vaccine versus placebo. This sequence joins TRBV18 and TRBJ1-5, with D perhaps TRBD1 (5 bases). The TCR sequence derives from a person between 18 and 60 years old who received the Ad26.COV2.S COVID-19 vaccine or a placebo. Here the CDR3 reads CASSSGGGNQPQHF. DNA for the CDR3: TGTGCCAGCTCCTCTGGAGGGGGCAATCAGCCCCAGCATTTT.